The 14 T cell receptor beta chains below all came from one sample that was sequenced in a study of T cell responses to AZD1222 COVID-19 vaccine. TCRdb's table, derived via immunoSEQ multiplex PCR, lists solely in-frame clones and lacks some. This table holds under 150,000 clones, around 94% found once. This specimen was peripheral blood, taken on day 0 of AZD1222 vaccination. Source of these receptors: an adult in good health.

The chain combines TRBV29-1 with TRBJ1-1; 7 bases match TRBD1. Germline assignment: CDR1 SQVTM and CDR2 ANQGSEA. V lost 6 bases and J lost 7; bases outside the gene matches: 2. This CDR3 is built from 10 residues. The CDR3 nucleotides read TGCAGCGTATGGGACAGTGAAGCTTTCTTT. This codes for CSVWDSEAFF.

This sequence joins TRBV9 and TRBJ2-5; no definite D call. The CDR3 consists of 13 residues. CDR1 and CDR2 from the germline V gene are SGDLS and YYNGEE. V lost 1 base and J lost 3, with 7 bases in between. The CDR3 region is CASSVWEEETQYF. DNA for the CDR3: TGTGCCAGCAGCGTATGGGAAGAAGAGACCCAGTACTTC.

V and J are TRBV5-1 and TRBJ2-7; 8 bases line up with TRBD2. This CDR3 comprises 13 residues. V lost 5 bases and J lost 6; bases outside the gene matches: 7. From germline, CDR1 is SGHRS and CDR2 YFSETQ. The CDR3 DNA follows: TGCGCCAGCAGGGACGGCGGGAGGTTCGAGCAGTACTTC. It yields the protein CASRDGGRFEQYF.

V is TRBV27 and J is TRBJ1-1; D remains ambiguous. This CDR3 has 15 residues. Germline loops: CDR1 MNHEY, CDR2 SMNVEV (reference sequence). V was trimmed by 5 bases and J by 6 bases, leaving 19 bases between them. In nucleotides, the CDR3 is TGTGCCAGCAGTCCCCGTTCGGGGAGTAAGGCTGAAGCTTTCTTT. As protein: CASSPRSGSKAEAFF.

The J gene is TRBJ1-5, the V gene TRBV3-1 (or the pseudogene TRBV3-2); D unclear. CDR1 and CDR2 (germline): LGHDT, YNNKEL (reference sequence). The CDR3 has 18 amino acids. Trimming shortened V by 1 base and J by 0 bases, and 16 bases separated the two germline ends. CDR3 DNA: TGTGCCAGCAGCCAAGGTCTCGCAGACATTAGTAGCAATCAGCCCCAGCATTTT. It yields the protein CASSQGLADISSNQPQHF.

This chain joins TRBV2 and TRBJ2-3; 7 bases line up with TRBD2. J was trimmed by 3 bases and V by 7 bases; bases with no gene match: 13. Germline CDR1 SNHLY, CDR2 FYNNEI. This CDR3 has 16 amino acids. The CDR3 nucleotides are TGTGCCAGCACCTTGACTAGCATCCCGGGTACAGATACGCAGTATTTT. As protein: CASTLTSIPGTDTQYF. Variable domain in full (rest from reference TRBV2 and TRBJ2-3): EPEVTQTPSHQVTQMGQEVILRCVPISNHLYFYWYRQILGQKVEFLVSFYNNEISEKSEIFDDQFSVERPDGSNFTLKIRSTKLEDSAMYFCASTLTSIPGTDTQYFGPGTRLTVL.

In this sample, this clone turned up once. The V and J genes are TRBV7-8 and TRBJ2-7; D is undetermined. Germline CDR1 SGHVS, CDR2 FQNEAQ. The CDR3 sequence is 13 residues long. Between the trimmed V and J ends, which lost 5 bases and 0 bases, there was a span of 8 bases. CDR3 nucleotides: TGTGCCAGCAGCCCCCTAAGCTCCTACGAGCAGTACTTC. Translation: CASSPLSSYEQYF.

This chain joins TRBV18 and TRBJ1-2; D ambiguous. Germline lookup yields CDR1 KGHSH and CDR2 LQKENI. CDR3 length equals 15 residues. Trimming pared 0 bases from V and 4 bases from J, leaving 12 bases between. This CDR3 reads CASSPPYGVLYGYTF. The CDR3 DNA is TGTGCCAGCTCACCACCTTACGGGGTACTCTATGGCTACACCTTC.

This chain links TRBV13 with TRBJ2-7; no firm D call. V was shortened by 3 bases and J by 4 bases, with 7 bases between the two germline ends. CDR1 PRHDT and CDR2 FYEKMQ come from the germline V gene (reference sequence). This CDR3 is 12 amino acids long. The CDR3 nucleotides are TGTGCCAGCAGCTTTCCCGGTTACGAGCAGTACTTC. Its translation: CASSFPGYEQYF.

The chain carries TRBV2 and TRBJ2-7; 15 bases map to TRBD2. The CDR3 is 16 amino acids. With V trimmed by 4 bases and J by 7 bases, 8 bases remained unmatched. Germline values: CDR1 SNHLY, CDR2 FYNNEI. This CDR3 is CASSGGLAGGPQEQYF. CDR3 in DNA: TGTGCCAGCAGTGGAGGACTAGCGGGAGGGCCGCAAGAGCAGTACTTC.

This clone has a handful of counts. The chain employs TRBV19 and TRBJ1-2; D gene ambiguous. The V and J ends lost 0 bases and 4 bases respectively, with 18 bases between them. The CDR3 length is 17 residues. CDR1 and CDR2 from the germline V gene are LNHDA and SQIVND (reference sequence). The DNA of the CDR3 is TGTGCCAGTAGTATAGATGTTGCCATCACTGATACCTATGGCTACACCTTC. Its protein product is CASSIDVAITDTYGYTF.

V and J are TRBV5-4 and TRBJ1-6; D is possibly TRBD1 (5 bases). V was trimmed by 0 bases and J by 4 bases, leaving 8 bases between them. Germline CDR1 and CDR2: SGHNT and YYREEE (reference sequence). The CDR3 is 15 residues long. The DNA of the CDR3 is TGTGCCAGCAGCTTGGCCGAGGGGTATAATTCACCCCTCCACTTT. This translates into CASSLAEGYNSPLHF.

The chain joins TRBV30 to TRBJ1-5; D is unresolved. This CDR3 contains 13 residues. Trimming removed 1 base at V and 0 bases at J, with 4 bases between. Looked up from germline, CDR1 is GTSNPN and CDR2 is SVGIG (reference sequence). The CDR3 region is CAWSGSSNQPQHF. CDR3 in DNA: TGTGCCTGGAGTGGGAGTAGCAATCAGCCCCAGCATTTT.

The chain links TRBV6-4 to TRBJ1-1; D is uncertain. The CDR3 runs to 16 residues. With 0 bases removed from V and 2 bases from J, the gap between germline ends came to 13 bases. Germline CDR1 and CDR2: MRHNA and SNTAGT. The CDR3, as DNA: TGTGCCAGCAGTGACTCGACCCCGTCCCTCAACACTGAAGCTTTCTTT. Translation: CASSDSTPSLNTEAFF.